This T cell receptor (beta chain) was profiled in a study of cytomegalovirus exposure and HLA in healthy donors (dated by TCRdb to 2017 to 2019). Concerning the study at large: In an earlier analysis of some 610 of the donors, less than 350 Gb of sequence data and about 110 million unique TCR beta sequences from roughly 180 million T cells were reported. The study combined high-throughput TCR immunosequencing, statistical association of individual TCRs with disease status, and machine learning to predict cytomegalovirus infection status. Rather than using new phenotypic data, the later analysis identified candidate immune exposures from TCR beta sequences and from how often those sequences occurred across donors. In an earlier analysis of a few hundred of the donors, high-throughput TCR beta sequencing was used to judge whether each TCR beta V gene segment behaved as functional or pseudogenic. The aim of the study was to test whether cataloging public T cell receptors could identify signatures of past pathogen exposure. Among some 400 genotyped donors of the cohort, an average of around 220,000 unique TCR beta nucleotide sequences was sequenced per donor, of which 15% to 20% were non-productive. To study patterns of TCR occurrence, a later analysis re-analyzed previously published TCR beta repertoires from 700 or so donors and added high-resolution HLA genotyping. Along with the roughly 670-subject first cohort, a separate validation cohort of roughly 110 different subjects was used. Donor age, sex, ethnicity and CMV serostatus were collected together with the repertoire data. Roughly 300 gigabases of sequencing data and roughly 80 million unique TCR sequences made up an early release that covered approximately 700 HLA-typed donors. Class I and class II HLA loci were covered by the typing at four-digit resolution. A later genetic analysis took genome-wide SNP genotypes for about 65% of the roughly 670 donors and used that subset as a discovery cohort. The T cell repertoires of 666 subjects were profiled by immunosequencing and related to cytomegalovirus serostatus. The number of typed donors differed by locus: about 629-630 for A, B, C, DRB1 and DQB1; some 540 for DQA1; approximately 610 for DPA1; and some 430 for DPB1. Roughly 5 DR-DQ haplotypes were handled as single units for association and clustering, since linkage in the cohort was strong. The genetic ancestry cluster associated with self-reported Caucasian donors included 80% to 90% of the 398 genotyped donors. All discovery cohort repertoires had been generated on a single sequencing platform. Results and caveats for the whole study, not just this receptor: Because some donors lacked HLA typing at each locus, the association tests relied only on the typed subset. In a later analysis, HLA-associated TCR beta chains showed more clonal expansion and lower generation probabilities than non-associated chains that were equally common. Correlated functional status among segregating V segments might reflect linkage disequilibrium, but an unknown experimental factor could not be ruled out. A further reported finding was that TCR beta sequences accurately predicted the HLA-A and HLA-B alleles for most subjects in the first cohort. In both the original and validation cohorts, the classifier was reported to diagnose cytomegalovirus status with high specificity and sensitivity. In an earlier analysis of 587 of the donors, most TCR beta V segments appeared in productive rearrangements about 90% or about 30% of the time, broadly matching IMGT annotations. Because the 87-base-pair reads could not distinguish some IMGT-functional V segments, including TRBV6-2 and TRBV6-3, those segments were excluded. The cohort was sequenced for TCR beta chains only, and without alpha or paired-chain data the features that could be detected were limited. The authors suggested that the approach could potentially be generalized to other disease states and immunological phenotypes. Sequencing depth was assumed to be roughly uniform across donors in the presence/absence analyses, though that assumption may not hold. An association between a missense DCLRE1C variant and V-gene and J-gene trimming of TCR beta chains was found in a later genetic analysis and replicated in an independent cohort. The only immune exposure information available for the cohort was CMV serostatus. A few of the identified cytomegalovirus-associated TCR beta chains were confirmed in vitro to be specific for cytomegalovirus antigens. A cluster of highly shared sequence variants was judged likely to represent a technical artifact of the sequencing pipeline. According to a later analysis, most CMV-associated TCR beta chains appeared to be HLA-restricted, and the HLA associations seemed to be driven largely by CMV exposure. While some public TCRs were present in many individuals, most TCR sequences turned up only very rarely across donors. According to a later genetic analysis, donors in an Asian-associated ancestry cluster had fewer N-insertions in productive TCRs than the roughly 670-donor mean. When HLA alleles, especially DR and DQ, strongly co-occurred, attributing TCR associations to individual alleles was difficult. A total of 150 to 200 TCR beta chains were listed by the study as associated with cytomegalovirus. In a later analysis, the rate of TCR association differed among HLA loci, with DRB1 alleles having the most associated TCRs and HLA-C alleles having the fewest. In a later analysis, several top co-occurrence clusters were reported to appear linked to parvovirus B19, influenza, CMV and Epstein-Barr virus. Because counts were too low, roughly 18 rarely observed V segments, including chromosome 9 orphons, were left out of the earlier analysis of 587 of the donors. In a later analysis, around 15,000 TCR beta sequences were associated with specific HLA alleles at a false discovery rate of 0.05.

Library preparation was by the immunoSEQ multiplex PCR assay. For the multiplex PCR, a mixture combining 60 forward primers for TCR Vbeta segments and 13 reverse primers for TCR Jbeta segments was used. The CDR3 region of rearranged TCR beta genes was amplified from genomic DNA with a multiplex PCR assay. Amplified TCR beta libraries were sequenced as 87-base-pair reads on the Illumina HiSeq System. The authors' analysis ran thus. Across the 500 to 700 repertoires, a later analysis counted 80 million or so unique TCR beta chains, around 10 million of which were shared by at least two donors. Raw reads were error-corrected and collapsed into unique sequences with a nearest-neighbor algorithm that merged closely related sequences to remove PCR and sequencing errors. To assign V, D and J gene segments, CDR3 sequences were aligned to IMGT reference sequences. For a sequence to be retained, at least a six-nucleotide match to both a V gene segment and a J gene segment was required. Rearrangements were called productive when the CDR3 lacked stop codons and stayed in frame with V and J; all others were non-productive. CDR3 was defined by IMGT convention, running from the second conserved V-encoded cysteine to the conserved J-encoded phenylalanine. The earlier analysis of a few hundred of the donors excluded any sequence lacking an unambiguous match to a single V gene segment. In an earlier analysis of about 590 of the donors, a V segment was called functional when productive rearrangements were above 56.7%, and segregating when the standard deviation between donors exceeded 5%. A statistical classification framework was built for diagnosing cytomegalovirus status from the catalog of TCR beta chain sequences. V and J gene assignment, in a later analysis, came from comparing TCR nucleotide sequences with IMGT/GENE-DB human TR gene sequences. Using the TCRdist pipeline, a later analysis assigned CDR3 sequences along with most-parsimonious VDJ recombination scenarios. In a later analysis, every TCR beta chain was defined by the combination of its CDR3 amino acid sequence and its V-gene family, and reads without a unique V-gene family were dropped. In a later analysis, some 600 highly shared, low-generation-probability nucleotide sequences were removed to address suspected cross-contamination and a sequencing artifact. In a later analysis, a clonal expansion index for each public chain was calculated from normalized within-repertoire ranks of inferred template counts. In a later analysis, generation probabilities were computed with a VDJ recombination model fitted to out-of-frame rearrangements, and the resulting probabilities were checked against IGoR. In a later analysis, hypergeometric tests were used to score TCR-TCR, TCR-HLA and TCR-CMV co-occurrence, with a repertoire-size bias correction applied to TCR pairs. In a later analysis, false discovery rates were estimated by permuting HLA or CMV assignments 20 times. In a later analysis, co-occurring TCRs were grouped with DBSCAN, and TCRdist sequence similarity was added when clustering was performed within HLA-allele-positive subsets. Co-occurrence clustering excluded repertoires with fewer than 30,000 or more than 120,000 public chains, plus five with anomalous nucleotide sharing. TCRdb retrieved this table from immuneACCESS and kept in-frame rearrangements only. Not all clones are present; in checked studies, unresolved V genes account for under half, and no reason is known for the remainder. For V, J and clone size, that table is used; D and trimming come from the DNA. The sample data list about 82,000 clones, and 70% to 80% of these were observed just once. The ten largest clonotypes hold just over 8% of the sample.

The cohort comprised several hundred healthy bone marrow donors. At the time of sampling, every cohort member was nominally healthy, though immune exposures that went unrecorded were likely present. The donor tested CMV seronegative, placing the donor among the 350 to 400 seronegative members of the cohort. Each donor provided a peripheral blood sample, and peripheral blood mononuclear cells were used for TCR beta sequencing. The Qiagen DNeasy Blood Extraction Kit was used to extract genomic DNA from the blood cell samples. For CDR1 and CDR2, the germline V gene lists SQVTM and ANQGSEA. The junction shows trimming of 4 bases on V and 2 bases on J, plus 15 bases between the germline ends. The CDR3 goes from the cysteine to the phenylalanine over 14 residues. Left in the record is the CDR3 DNA by itself, 42 bases read in frame from the first base. Of note for this clone: Its antigen is unknown. The record has no base qualities; no much larger clone is one base away.

The source of this sequence is a man between 60 and 75 years old in good health and CMV-seronegative. The receptor chain draws on TRBV29-1 and TRBJ2-7; TRBD1 is possibly the D segment (7 matching bases). Sequencing was carried out using PBMCs. The CDR3: CSVANRGGTYEQYF. The nucleotides are TGCAGCGTTGCTAACAGGGGAGGAACCTACGAGCAGTACTTC.